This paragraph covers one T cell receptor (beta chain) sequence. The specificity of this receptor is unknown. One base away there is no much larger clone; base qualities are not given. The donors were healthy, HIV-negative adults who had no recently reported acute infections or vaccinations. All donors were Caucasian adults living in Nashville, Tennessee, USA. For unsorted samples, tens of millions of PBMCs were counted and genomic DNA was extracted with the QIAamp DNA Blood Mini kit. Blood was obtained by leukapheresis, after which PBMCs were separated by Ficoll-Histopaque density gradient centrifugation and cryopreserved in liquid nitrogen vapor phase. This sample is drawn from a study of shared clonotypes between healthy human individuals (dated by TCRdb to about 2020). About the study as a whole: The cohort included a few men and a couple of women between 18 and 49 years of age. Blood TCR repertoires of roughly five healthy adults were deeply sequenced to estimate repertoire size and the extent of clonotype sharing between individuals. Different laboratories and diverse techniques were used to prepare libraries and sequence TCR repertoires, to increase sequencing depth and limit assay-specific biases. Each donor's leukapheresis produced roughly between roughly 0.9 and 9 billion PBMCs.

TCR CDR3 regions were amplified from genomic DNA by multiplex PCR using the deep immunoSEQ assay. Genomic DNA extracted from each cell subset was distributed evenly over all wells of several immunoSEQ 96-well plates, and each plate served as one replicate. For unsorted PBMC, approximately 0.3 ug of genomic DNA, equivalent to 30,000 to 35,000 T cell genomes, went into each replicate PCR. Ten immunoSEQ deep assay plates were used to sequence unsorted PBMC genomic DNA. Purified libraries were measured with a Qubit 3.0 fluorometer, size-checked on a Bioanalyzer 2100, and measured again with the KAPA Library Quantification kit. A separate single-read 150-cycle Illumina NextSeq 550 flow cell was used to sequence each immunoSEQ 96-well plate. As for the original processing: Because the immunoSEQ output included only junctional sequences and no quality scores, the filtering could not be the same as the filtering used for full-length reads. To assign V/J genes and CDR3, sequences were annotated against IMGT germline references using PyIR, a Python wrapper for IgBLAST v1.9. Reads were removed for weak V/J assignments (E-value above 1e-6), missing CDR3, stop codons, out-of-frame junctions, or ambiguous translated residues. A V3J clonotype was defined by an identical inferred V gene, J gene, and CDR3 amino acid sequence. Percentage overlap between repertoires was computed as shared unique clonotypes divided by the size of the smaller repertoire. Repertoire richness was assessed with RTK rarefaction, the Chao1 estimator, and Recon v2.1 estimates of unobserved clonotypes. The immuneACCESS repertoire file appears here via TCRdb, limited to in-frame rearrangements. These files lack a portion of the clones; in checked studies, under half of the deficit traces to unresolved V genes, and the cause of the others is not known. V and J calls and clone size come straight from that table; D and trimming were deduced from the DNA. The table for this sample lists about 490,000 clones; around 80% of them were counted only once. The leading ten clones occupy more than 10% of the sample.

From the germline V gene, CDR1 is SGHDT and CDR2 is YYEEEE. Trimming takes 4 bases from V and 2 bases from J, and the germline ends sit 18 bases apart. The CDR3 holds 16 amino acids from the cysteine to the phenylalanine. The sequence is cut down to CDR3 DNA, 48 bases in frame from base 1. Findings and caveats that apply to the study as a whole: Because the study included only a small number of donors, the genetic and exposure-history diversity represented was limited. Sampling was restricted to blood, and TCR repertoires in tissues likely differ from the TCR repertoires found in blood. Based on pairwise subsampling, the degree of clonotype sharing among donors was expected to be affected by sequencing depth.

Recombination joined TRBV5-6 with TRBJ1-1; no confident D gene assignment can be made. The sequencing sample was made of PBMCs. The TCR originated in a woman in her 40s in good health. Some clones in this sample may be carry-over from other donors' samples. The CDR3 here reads CASSTPLPPLNTEAFF. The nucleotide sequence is TGTGCCAGCAGCACGCCCCTACCCCCCTTAAACACTGAAGCTTTCTTT.